Given below is one T cell receptor (beta chain) in context. These data come from a study of blood T cell repertoires in COVID-19. Libraries were prepared by immunoSEQ multiplex PCR; TCRdb keeps only in-frame clonotypes and omits some of them. The table records around 110,000 clones, around 89% of them present only once. V lost 4 bases, J lost 0 bases, and 6 bases lay in between. The germline gives CDR1 GTSNPN, CDR2 SVGIG (reference sequence). The CDR3 length is 12 residues. The source is a man aged 40-50 years with active or convalescent COVID-19. The sample consisted of peripheral blood. J is TRBJ1-1 and V is TRBV30, with D unresolved. The CDR3 DNA reads TGTGCCTGGAATCACATGAACACTGAAGCTTTCTTT. Encoded protein: CAWNHMNTEAFF.